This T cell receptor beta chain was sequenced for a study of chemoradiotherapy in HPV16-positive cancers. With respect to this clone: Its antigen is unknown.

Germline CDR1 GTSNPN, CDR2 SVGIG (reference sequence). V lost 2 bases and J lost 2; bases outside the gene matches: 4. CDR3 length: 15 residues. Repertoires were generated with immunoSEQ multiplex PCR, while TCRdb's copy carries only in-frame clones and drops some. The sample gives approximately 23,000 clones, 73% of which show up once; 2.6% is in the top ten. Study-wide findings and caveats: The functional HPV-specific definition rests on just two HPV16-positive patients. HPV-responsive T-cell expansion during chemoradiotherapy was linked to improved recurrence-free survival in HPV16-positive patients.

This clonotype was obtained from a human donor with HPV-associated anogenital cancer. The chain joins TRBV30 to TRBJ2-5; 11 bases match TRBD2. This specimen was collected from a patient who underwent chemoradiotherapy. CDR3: CAWSPGLAVQETQYF. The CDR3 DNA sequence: TGTGCCTGGAGTCCGGGACTAGCGGTACAAGAGACCCAGTACTTC.